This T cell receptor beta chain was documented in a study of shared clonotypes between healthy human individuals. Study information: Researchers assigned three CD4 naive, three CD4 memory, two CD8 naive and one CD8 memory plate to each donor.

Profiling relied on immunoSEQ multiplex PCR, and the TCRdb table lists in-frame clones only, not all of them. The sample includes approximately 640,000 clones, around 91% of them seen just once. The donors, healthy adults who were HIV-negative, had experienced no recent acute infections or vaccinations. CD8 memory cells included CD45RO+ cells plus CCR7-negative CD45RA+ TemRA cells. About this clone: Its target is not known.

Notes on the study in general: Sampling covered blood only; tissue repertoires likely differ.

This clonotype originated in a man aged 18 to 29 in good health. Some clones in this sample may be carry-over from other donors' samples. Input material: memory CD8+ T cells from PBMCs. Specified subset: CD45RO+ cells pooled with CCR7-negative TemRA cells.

CDR3 in amino acids: CASTLWGVRGGQETQYF. CDR3 bases: TGTGCCAGCACACTCTGGGGGGTCCGGGGAGGGCAAGAGACCCAGTACTTC. The chain employs TRBV28 and TRBJ2-5; 7 positions agree with TRBD2. V gave up 7 bases and J gave up 2 bases; unmatched junction bases: 16. The CDR3 length is 17 residues. CDR1 and CDR2 (germline): MDHEN, SYDVKM.